This TCR beta chain came from a study of cytomegalovirus exposure and HLA in healthy donors. As for this clone: Its antigen is as yet unknown.

It was with 60 Vbeta and 13 Jbeta primers that the PCR ran. Generated by immunoSEQ multiplex PCR, the TCRdb table keeps only in-frame clones and is missing some. The sample consists of approximately 160,000 clones, 68% of them appearing once. V was cut by 5 bases and J by 3 bases, with 13 bases left in between. The length of the CDR3 is 14 residues. The germline gives CDR1 ENHRY, CDR2 SYGVKD. The study, taken as a whole, reports: A later analysis linked a missense variant in DCLRE1C to the trimming of TCR beta V and J genes. Exclusion applied to some V segments, including TRBV6-2 and TRBV6-3, as they were indistinguishable. A previous analysis found most TCR beta V segments productive roughly 87% or roughly 30% of the time.

This chain joins TRBV10-3 and TRBJ1-1; perhaps TRBD1 as D (6 bases). The receptor was isolated from a woman aged 40 to 50 in good health and CMV-seropositive. Sequenced sample: PBMCs. The DNA for the CDR3 is TGTGCCATCAGTTACCAGGGGACGCACACTGAAGCTTTCTTT. It encodes CAISYQGTHTEAFF.